This T cell receptor beta chain was identified in a study of T cell clonality in common variable immunodeficiency. Study results and limitations: What drives increased CVID clonality needs T cell subpopulation sequencing.

This clone was found many times. The antigen remains unidentified. Read coverage stops 3 residues before the CDR3 terminus; the germline J gene supplies the remainder. V was clipped by 1 base and J by 0 bases; unmatched bases: 9. The CDR3 is 19 residues long. CDR1 is MNHNS and CDR2 is SASEGT in the germline V gene. Clones were read by immunoSEQ multiplex PCR, and TCRdb kept only the in-frame ones, dropping some. The sample is made up of some 53,000 clones, none counted only once. The TCR comes from a person between 18 and 69 years old in good health. The chain joins TRBV6-1 to TRBJ2-1, with TRBD2 matching over 10 bases. The specimen sequenced was peripheral blood mononuclear cells. This CDR3 is CASSEDGTSVRSSYNEQFF. The DNA read from the CDR3 is TGTGCCAGCAGTGAAGATGGGACTAGCGTTAGGAGCTCCTACAATGAG.